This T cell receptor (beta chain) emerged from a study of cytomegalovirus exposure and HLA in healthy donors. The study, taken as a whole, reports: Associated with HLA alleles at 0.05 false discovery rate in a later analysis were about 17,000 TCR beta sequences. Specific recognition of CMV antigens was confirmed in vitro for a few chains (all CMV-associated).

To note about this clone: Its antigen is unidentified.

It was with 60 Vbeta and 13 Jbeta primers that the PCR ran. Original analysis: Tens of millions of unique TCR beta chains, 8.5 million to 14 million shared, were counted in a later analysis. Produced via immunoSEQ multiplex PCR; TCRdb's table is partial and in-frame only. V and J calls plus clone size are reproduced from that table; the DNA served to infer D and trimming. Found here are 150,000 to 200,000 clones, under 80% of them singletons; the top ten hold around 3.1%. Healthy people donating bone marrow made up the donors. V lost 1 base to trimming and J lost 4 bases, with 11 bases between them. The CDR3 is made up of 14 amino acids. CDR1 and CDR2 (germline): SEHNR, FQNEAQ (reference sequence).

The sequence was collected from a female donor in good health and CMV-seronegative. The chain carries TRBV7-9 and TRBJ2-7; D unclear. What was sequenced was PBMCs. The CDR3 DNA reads TGTGCCAGCAGCTTAGGCCTAGGCGCTTACGAGCAGTACTTC. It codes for CASSLGLGAYEQYF.